This entry describes one TCR beta chain. These data originate in a study of blood T cells in healthy people across ages. Background on the study: Capture by template switching was about one barcoded beta molecule per two T cells.

The CDR3 is 14 amino acids. The trim removed 5 bases at V and 11 bases at J, leaving 13 bases unmatched. Germline V gives CDR1 DFQATT, CDR2 SNEGSKA (reference sequence). Then a second PCR, running roughly 7 to 11 cycles, was carried out with a sample-barcoded 5' primer and a J-beta primer mix. MiXCR was run by TCRdb on the 5' RACE reads, yielding one entry per CDR3 protein. Found here are 1,500,000 or so distinct CDR3 sequences, approximately 59% of them singletons; the top ten hold 5.5% to 8%. This TCR came from a man aged 18 to 30 in good health. The chain couples TRBV20-1 to TRBJ2-5; 11 bases map to TRBD2. The sequenced sample was blood. This chain's CDR3 is CSALLAGEGDEQYF. DNA for the CDR3: TGCAGTGCTCTACTAGCGGGAGAGGGGGATGAGCAGTACTTC.